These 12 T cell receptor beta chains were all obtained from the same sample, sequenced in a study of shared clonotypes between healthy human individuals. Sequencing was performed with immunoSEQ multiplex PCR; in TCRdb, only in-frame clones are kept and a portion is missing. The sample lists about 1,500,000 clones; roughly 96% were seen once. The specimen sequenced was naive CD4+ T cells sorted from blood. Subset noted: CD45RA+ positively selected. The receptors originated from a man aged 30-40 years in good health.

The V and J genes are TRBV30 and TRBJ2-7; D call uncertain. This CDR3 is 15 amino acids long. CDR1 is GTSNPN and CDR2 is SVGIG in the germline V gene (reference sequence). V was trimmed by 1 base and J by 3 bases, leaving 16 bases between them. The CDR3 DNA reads TGTGCCTGGAGTGAGCTTGGCCTACCCAACTACGAGCAGTACTTC. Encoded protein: CAWSELGLPNYEQYF.

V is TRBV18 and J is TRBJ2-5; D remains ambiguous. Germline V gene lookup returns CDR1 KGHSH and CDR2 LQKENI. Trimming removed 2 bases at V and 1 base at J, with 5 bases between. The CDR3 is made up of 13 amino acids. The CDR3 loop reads CASSPELQETQYF. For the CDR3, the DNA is TGTGCCAGCTCACCAGAACTCCAAGAGACCCAGTACTTC.

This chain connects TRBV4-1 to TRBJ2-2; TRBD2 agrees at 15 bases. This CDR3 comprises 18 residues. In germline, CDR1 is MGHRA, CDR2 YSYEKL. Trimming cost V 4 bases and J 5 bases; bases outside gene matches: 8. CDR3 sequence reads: CASSPWTSGRAGTGELFF. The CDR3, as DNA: TGCGCCAGCAGCCCGTGGACTAGCGGGAGGGCCGGTACCGGGGAGCTGTTTTTT.

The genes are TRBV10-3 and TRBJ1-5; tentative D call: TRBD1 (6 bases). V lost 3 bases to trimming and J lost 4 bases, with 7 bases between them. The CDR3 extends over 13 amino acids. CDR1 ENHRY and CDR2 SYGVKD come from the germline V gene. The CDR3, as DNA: TGTGCCATCAGTGATGACAGGAATCAGCCCCAGCATTTT. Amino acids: CAISDDRNQPQHF.

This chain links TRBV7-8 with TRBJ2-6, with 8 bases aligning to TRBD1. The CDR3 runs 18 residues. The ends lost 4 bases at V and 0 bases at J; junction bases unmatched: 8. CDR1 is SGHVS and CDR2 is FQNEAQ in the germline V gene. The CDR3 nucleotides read TGTGCCAGCAGCTCAAACAGGGGGGAGCCCTCTGGGGCCAACGTCCTGACTTTC. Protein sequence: CASSSNRGEPSGANVLTF.

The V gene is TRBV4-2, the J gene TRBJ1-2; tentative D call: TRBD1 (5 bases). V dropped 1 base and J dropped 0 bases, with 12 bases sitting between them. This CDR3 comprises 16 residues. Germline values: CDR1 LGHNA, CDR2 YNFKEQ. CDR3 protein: CASSQAPGLTNYGYTF. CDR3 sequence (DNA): TGTGCCAGCAGCCAAGCTCCGGGACTTACTAACTATGGCTACACCTTC.

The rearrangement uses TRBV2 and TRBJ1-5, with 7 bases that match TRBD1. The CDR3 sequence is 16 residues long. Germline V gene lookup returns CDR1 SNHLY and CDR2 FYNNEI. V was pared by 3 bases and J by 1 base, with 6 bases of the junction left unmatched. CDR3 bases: TGTGCCAGCAGTGATGGACAGGAAAGGAGCAATCAGCCCCAGCATTTT. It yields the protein CASSDGQERSNQPQHF.

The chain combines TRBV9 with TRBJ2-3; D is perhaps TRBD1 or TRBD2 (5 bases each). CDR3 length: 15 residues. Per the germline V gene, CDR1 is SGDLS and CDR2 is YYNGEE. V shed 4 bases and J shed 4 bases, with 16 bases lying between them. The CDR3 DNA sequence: TGTGCCAGCAGCCAAAACATCGGGGCGCCAGATACGCAGTATTTT. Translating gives CASSQNIGAPDTQYF.

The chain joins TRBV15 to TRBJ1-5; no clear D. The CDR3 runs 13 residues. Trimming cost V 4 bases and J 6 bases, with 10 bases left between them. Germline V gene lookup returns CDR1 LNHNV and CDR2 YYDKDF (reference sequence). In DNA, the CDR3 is TGTGCCACCAGCACTGGGATGGTTCAGCCCCAGCATTTT. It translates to CATSTGMVQPQHF.

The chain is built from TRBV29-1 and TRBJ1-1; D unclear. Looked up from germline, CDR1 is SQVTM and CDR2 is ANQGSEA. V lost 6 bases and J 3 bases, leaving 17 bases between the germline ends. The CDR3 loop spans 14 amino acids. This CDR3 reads CSVRTKSFHTEAFF. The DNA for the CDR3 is TGCAGCGTCAGAACCAAATCTTTTCACACTGAAGCTTTCTTT.

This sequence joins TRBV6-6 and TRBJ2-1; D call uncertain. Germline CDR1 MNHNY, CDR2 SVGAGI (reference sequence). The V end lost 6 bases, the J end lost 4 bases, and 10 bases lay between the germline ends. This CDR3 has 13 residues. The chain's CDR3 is CASSPETYNEQFF. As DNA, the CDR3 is TGTGCCAGCAGCCCAGAGACTTACAATGAGCAGTTCTTC.

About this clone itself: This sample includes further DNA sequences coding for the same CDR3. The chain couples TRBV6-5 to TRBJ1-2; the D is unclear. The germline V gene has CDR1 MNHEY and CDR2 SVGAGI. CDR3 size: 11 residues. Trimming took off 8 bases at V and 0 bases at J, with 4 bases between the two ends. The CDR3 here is CASRANYGYTF. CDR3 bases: TGTGCCAGCCGAGCTAACTATGGCTACACCTTC.